These T cell receptor beta chains were read from a single sample in a study of blood T cell repertoires in COVID-19. Method: immunoSEQ multiplex PCR; TCRdb's copy keeps in-frame clones and lacks some. This table holds 70,000 to 90,000 clones, approximately 86% found once. Source material: peripheral blood. These receptors all come from a man aged 45-60 years with acute or convalescent COVID-19. Each CDR3 is given with its conserved first and last residue. A D gene is named only where the DNA matches it firmly. Not every row has a clone size; where given, it reads once, few, many or a size class.

length	size	V	J	D	DNA	CDR3
14	NA	TRBV2	TRBJ2-7	NA	TGTGCCAGCAGTGAAGTGCAGGGGGGCCACGAGCAGTACTTC	CASSEVQGGHEQYF
15	NA	TRBV5-1	TRBJ1-5	TRBD1	TGCGCCAGCAGTCCGGGACAGGGGCGCAATCAGCCCCAGCATTTT	CASSPGQGRNQPQHF
15	NA	TRBV3-1/TRBV3-2	TRBJ1-1	TRBD1	TGTGCCAGCAGCCTATTGGGGACAGGGAACACTGAAGCTTTCTTT	CASSLLGTGNTEAFF
13	NA	TRBV5-3	TRBJ2-1	TRBD1	TGTGCCAGAAGCGGGGACAGCCCTAATGAGCAGTTCTTC	CARSGDSPNEQFF
18	NA	TRBV25-1	TRBJ2-3	TRBD2	TGTGCCAGCAGCGAATGGGTCGGGGGGGCAGGTTCACCAGATACGCAGTATTTT	CASSEWVGGAGSPDTQYF
15	NA	TRBV9	TRBJ2-2	NA	TGTGCCAGCAGCGCGACAGGTTTGAACACCGGGGAGCTGTTTTTT	CASSATGLNTGELFF
12	once	TRBV28	TRBJ1-4	NA	TGTGCCACCGGGGGAAAATATGAAAAACTGTTTTTT	CATGGKYEKLFF
14	NA	TRBV6-5	TRBJ1-3	TRBD1	TGTGCCAGCAGTTTGGGACAGTCTGGAAACACCATATATTTT	CASSLGQSGNTIYF
12	NA	TRBV2	TRBJ2-7	NA	TGTGCCAGCAGTGACCCGACAGGCCTAGAGGGCTTC	CASSDPTGLEGF
14	NA	TRBV6-6	TRBJ1-4	TRBD1	TGTGCCAGCAGTTTTGACAGGGTGTATGAAAAACTGTTTTTT	CASSFDRVYEKLFF
14	NA	TRBV27	TRBJ2-7	TRBD2	TGTGCCAGCAGGTCTGGCGGGGGGTCCTACGAGCAGTACTTC	CASRSGGGSYEQYF
12	NA	TRBV12-5	TRBJ1-1	NA	TGTGCTAGTGGTCCGGACACGTCTGAAGCTTTCTTT	CASGPDTSEAFF
14	NA	TRBV19	TRBJ2-1	TRBD1	TGTGCCAGCGCCGGGACAGGGGGGTCCAATGAGCAGTTCTTC	CASAGTGGSNEQFF
12	NA	TRBV14	TRBJ2-5	NA	TGTGCCAGCAGCCCTACTTGGGAGACCCAGTACTTC	CASSPTWETQYF
16	NA	TRBV12-5	TRBJ2-7	TRBD1	TGTGCTAGTGGTTGGGTACTCGGGCAGGGGGCCAACGAGCAGTACTTC	CASGWVLGQGANEQYF
14	NA	TRBV19	TRBJ1-1	NA	TGTGCCAGTAACTCCCCAGGGGAATACACTGAAGCTTTCTTT	CASNSPGEYTEAFF
14	NA	TRBV7-2	TRBJ1-2	NA	TGTGCCAGCAGCTTAGGGCAGCGGCTCTATGGCTACACCTTC	CASSLGQRLYGYTF